A single T cell receptor beta chain is shown here with its context. It lacks a known antigen. One end of the junction fails to match germline, which may point to a read error. At one collaborating source in Seattle, patients were enrolled during active infection and were followed longitudinally through the course of disease. Whole blood was collected in K2EDTA tubes by collaborating institutions according to the institutions' own protocols. For TCRbeta analysis, collaborators shipped samples in one of three forms: frozen whole blood, isolated PBMCs, or DNA extracted from either of those sample types. TCRbeta CDR3 regions were amplified from genomic DNA using the immunoSEQ Assay, a bias-controlled multiplex PCR. Under the source paper's analysis protocol: The number of nucleated cells in each sample was estimated by amplification of reference gene primers within the assay. To quantify the absolute abundance of each unique TCRbeta CDR3 rearrangement, sequence reads were collapsed and filtered. For each sample, productive Simpson clonality was calculated as the square root of Simpson's diversity index over productive rearrangements. In its TCRdb copy, this immuneACCESS table keeps in-frame sequences only and misses some clones. Where compared with another copy, unresolved V genes explain less than half of these, and the others have no known cause. V, J and clone size are those of that table, while D and trimming were read from the DNA. This sample holds roughly 200,000 clones; roughly 77% were observed only once. The ten largest make up roughly 5.7% of the sample.

This sample stems from a study of blood T cell repertoires in COVID-19 (dated by TCRdb to about 2020). Context from the whole study: Collaborator samples came from the United States, Italy and Spain and covered acute and convalescent phases of COVID-19. Deeply sampled blood TCRbeta repertoires from subjects exposed to, actively infected with, or recovered from COVID-19 were included in the dataset. Sample metadata almost always included a de-identified subject ID, COVID-19 status, age in years and sex. Samples were obtained from the ongoing ImmuneRACE study (first 160 participants) and from some 1,200 subjects provided by 6 global collaborators. The repertoires were released in a freely available public database intended as a resource for research on the immune response to SARS-CoV-2. The prospective study material was composed of cDNA or gDNA derived from T cells, B-cell-depleted T cells, or PBMCs. Where available, HLA class I and class II types were taken from metadata supplied by the sample provider and were not determined by assay-based typing.

The paper as a whole reports these results and caveats: The quantity of clinical and demographic metadata differed by source and by participant and was supplied without curation.

The sequence was obtained from a woman aged 40 to 50 with COVID-19, enrolled during active disease. Material for sequencing was peripheral blood.

CDR3 region: CASSLDWNTGKLFF. The DNA sequence follows: TGTGCCAGCAGCTTAGACTGGAACACCGGGAAGCTGTTTTTT. Here the chain combines TRBV7-9 and TRBJ2-2; the D gene is possibly TRBD2, with 5 bases matching. Based on the germline V gene (reference sequence), the CDR1 and CDR2 sequences are SEHNR and FQNEAQ. The CDR3 goes from the cysteine to the phenylalanine over 14 residues. Only the CDR3 DNA stays, 42 bases, in frame from base 1.